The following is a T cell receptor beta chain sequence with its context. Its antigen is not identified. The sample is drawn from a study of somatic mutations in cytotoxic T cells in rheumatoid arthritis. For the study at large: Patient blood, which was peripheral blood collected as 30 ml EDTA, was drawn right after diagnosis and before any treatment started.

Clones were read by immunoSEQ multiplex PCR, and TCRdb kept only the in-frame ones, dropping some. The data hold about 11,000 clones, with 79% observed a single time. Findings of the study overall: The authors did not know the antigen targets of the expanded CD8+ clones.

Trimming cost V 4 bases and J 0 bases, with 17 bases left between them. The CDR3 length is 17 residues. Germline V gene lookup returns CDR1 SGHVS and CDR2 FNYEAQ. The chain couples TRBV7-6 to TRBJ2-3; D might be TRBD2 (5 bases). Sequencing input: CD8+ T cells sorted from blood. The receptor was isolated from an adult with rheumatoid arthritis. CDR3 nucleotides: TGTGCCAGCAGCTCCCAGGACGGGGATTTTAGCACAGATACGCAGTATTTT. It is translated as CASSSQDGDFSTDTQYF.